This T cell receptor beta chain was retrieved from a study of identical twins. V lost 7 bases to trimming and J lost 7 bases, with 22 bases between them. This CDR3 spans 16 amino acids. The germline gives CDR1 LGHNA, CDR2 YNFKEQ. A universal primer site was added by template switching, and unique molecular identifiers were carried by the cDNA. TCRdb processed the 5' RACE reads anew with MiXCR; each CDR3 protein has one entry. The sample carries roughly 470,000 distinct CDR3 sequences, roughly an eighth recorded once. This clonotype was counted only a few times. The antigen is undetermined. Study-level points and caveats: It was possible that invariant MAIT and iNKT cells partly confounded the zero-insertion analyses. Fewer insertions characterized abundant cord blood beta clonotypes, whereas memory repertoires showed none.

In addition, the sample was reused for a study of yellow fever vaccine responses in identical twins.

The V gene is TRBV4-2, the J gene TRBJ2-2, with D perhaps TRBD2 (6 bases). This clonotype was sampled from a woman between 18 and 30 years old in good health. Source material: CD4+ T cells sorted from blood. In DNA form, the CDR3 reads TGTGCCAGCACCCGAAAGGTAGCGGAGGACATCGGGGAGCTGTTTTTT. This codes for CASTRKVAEDIGELFF.